This paragraph covers one T cell receptor beta chain sequence. Antigen: not known. Clones were read by immunoSEQ multiplex PCR, and TCRdb kept only the in-frame ones, dropping some. Among roughly 140,000 clones listed, around 88% were seen once. These data belong to a study of T cell responses to AZD1222 COVID-19 vaccine. Findings of the study overall: Spike-specific TCR breadth rose after two AZD1222 doses, and depth rose as well. Unmutated regions of variants are reportedly targeted by nearly half of spike-specific TCRs. Baseline serostatus was positive in only a handful of AZD1222 recipients.

The CDR3 runs to 16 residues. V shed 7 bases, J shed 4 bases, and the junction held 9 bases outside the gene matches. Germline CDR1 reads MDHEN; CDR2 reads SYDVKM. Sample: peripheral blood, taken on day 0 of AZD1222 vaccination. This clonotype was sampled from an adult in good health. The chain has TRBV28 and TRBJ2-2; 10 bases match TRBD1. Here the CDR3 reads CASKMVGQGSTGELFF. The CDR3 bases are TGTGCCAGCAAGATGGTGGGACAGGGGAGCACCGGGGAGCTGTTTTTT.